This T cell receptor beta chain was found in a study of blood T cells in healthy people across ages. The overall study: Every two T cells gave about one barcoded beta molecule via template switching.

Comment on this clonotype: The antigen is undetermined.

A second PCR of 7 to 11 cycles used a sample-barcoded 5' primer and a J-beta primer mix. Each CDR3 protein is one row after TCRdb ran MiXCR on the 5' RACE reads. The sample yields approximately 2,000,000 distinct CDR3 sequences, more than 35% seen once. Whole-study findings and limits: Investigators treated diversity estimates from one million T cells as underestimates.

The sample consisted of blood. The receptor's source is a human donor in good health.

The CDR3 here is CASSVGGGFETQYF. The CDR3 DNA follows: TGTGCCAGCAGTGTAGGGGGAGGATTCGAGACCCAGTACTTC. The rearrangement uses TRBV6-2 or TRBV6-3 and TRBJ2-5; D is perhaps TRBD1 or TRBD2 (6 bases each). CDR3 length: 14 residues. CDR1 and CDR2 (germline): MNHEY, SVGEGT. V was shortened by 5 bases and J by 5 bases, with 15 bases between the two germline ends.